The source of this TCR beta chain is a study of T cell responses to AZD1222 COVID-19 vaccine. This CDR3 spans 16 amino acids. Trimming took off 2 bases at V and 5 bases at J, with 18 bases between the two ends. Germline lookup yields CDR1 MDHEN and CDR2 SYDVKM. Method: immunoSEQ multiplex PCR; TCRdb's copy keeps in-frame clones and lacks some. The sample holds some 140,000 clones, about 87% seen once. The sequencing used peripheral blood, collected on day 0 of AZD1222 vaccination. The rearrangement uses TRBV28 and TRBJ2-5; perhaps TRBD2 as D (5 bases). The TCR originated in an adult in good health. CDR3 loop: CASSLTGLASWETQYF. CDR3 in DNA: TGTGCCAGCAGTTTAACGGGGTTGGCTAGCTGGGAGACCCAGTACTTC.